This passage covers 15 T cell receptor beta chains from one sample sequenced in a study of shared clonotypes between healthy human individuals. Only in-frame clones appear in the TCRdb table, and some are missing; sequencing was by immunoSEQ multiplex PCR. The table lists roughly 2,000,000 clones, about 95% of them singletons. CD45RO-negative CD8 cells positively selected for CCR7 made up the naive population, which excluded terminally differentiated effector memory CD45RA+ cells. Sequencing input: naive CD8+ T cells sorted from blood. The origin of the receptors is a man between 18 and 35 years old in good health.

The chain is built from TRBV12-2 and TRBJ2-7. TRBV12-2 is tagged as a pseudogene. The CDR3 loop spans 15 amino acids. The CDR3 sequence is CASRTEGPRAYEQYF. For the CDR3, the DNA is TGTGCAAGTCGCACCGAGGGGCCCAGGGCCTACGAGCAGTACTTC.

This rearrangement joins TRBV2 to TRBJ2-7; D is perhaps TRBD2 (6 bases). This CDR3 has 15 amino acids. The V end was cut by 8 bases, the J end by 1 base, with 18 bases between. The germline V gene encodes CDR1 SNHLY and CDR2 FYNNEI. The CDR3 DNA is TGTGCCAGCGGTAAGGGGCGGGGCCTTTCCTACGAGCAGTACTTC. Protein: CASGKGRGLSYEQYF.

The count of this clone is one. J is TRBJ2-1 and V is TRBV6-5; possibly TRBD2 for D (5 bases). Germline lookup yields CDR1 MNHEY and CDR2 SVGAGI. The CDR3 is made up of 14 amino acids. The V end lost 1 base, the J end lost 8 bases, and 12 bases lay between the germline ends. The chain's CDR3 is CASSYFGERHEQFF. The CDR3, as DNA: TGTGCCAGCAGTTACTTCGGGGAGAGACATGAGCAGTTCTTC.

The rearrangement links TRBV7-9 to TRBJ1-1, with TRBD1 identical over 7 bases. Germline V lookup: CDR1 SEHNR, CDR2 FQNEAQ (reference sequence). This CDR3 is 16 amino acids long. V trimming: 2 bases; J trimming: 4 bases; junction bases outside the gene matches: 10. DNA of the CDR3: TGTGCCAGCAGCTTACCTCGACAGGGTAGGGGCACTGAAGCTTTCTTT. Residues: CASSLPRQGRGTEAFF.

J is TRBJ2-7 and V is TRBV13; D is unclear. Germline lookup yields CDR1 PRHDT and CDR2 FYEKMQ (reference sequence). The length of the CDR3 is 13 residues. The V gene lost 5 bases and the J gene lost 3 bases, with 11 bases spanning the gap. The CDR3 DNA is TGTGCCAGCAGCGGCAGTGGAATCTACGAGCAGTACTTC. This codes for CASSGSGIYEQYF.

The rearrangement uses TRBV4-1 and TRBJ2-1; a possible D gene is TRBD1 (6 bases). The V gene's germline CDR1 is MGHRA and CDR2 YSYEKL. The V gene lost 3 bases and the J gene lost 10 bases, with 7 bases spanning the gap. This CDR3 has 11 residues. The CDR3, as DNA: TGCGCCAGCAGCCACACAGGGGAGCAGTTCTTC. This sequence encodes CASSHTGEQFF.

The chain combines TRBV4-1 with TRBJ2-7; D ambiguous. The CDR3 contains 14 residues. The germline V gene encodes CDR1 MGHRA and CDR2 YSYEKL. V was clipped by 3 bases and J by 2 bases, with 11 bases between them. This chain's CDR3 is CASSQGFTTYEQYF. CDR3 DNA sequence: TGCGCCAGCAGCCAGGGGTTTACTACCTACGAGCAGTACTTC.

This clone appeared a single time. The rearrangement links TRBV19 to TRBJ1-1, with D perhaps TRBD1 (6 bases). V lost 5 bases and J 7 bases, leaving 17 bases between the germline ends. The CDR3 length is 14 residues. Germline V CDR1 and CDR2: LNHDA, SQIVND (reference sequence). The CDR3 region is CASSASRDTHEAFF. CDR3 DNA sequence: TGTGCCAGTAGTGCTTCCCGGGACACCCATGAAGCTTTCTTT.

The chain joins TRBV2 to TRBJ1-2, with TRBD1 identical over 8 bases. The V gene end was trimmed by 6 bases and the J gene end by 5 bases; junction bases not matched to a gene: 8. The CDR3 is made up of 14 amino acids. Germline V gene lookup returns CDR1 SNHLY and CDR2 FYNNEI. The CDR3 here is CASSAGGSGYGYTF. The CDR3 DNA follows: TGTGCCAGCAGCGCAGGGGGCTCCGGGTATGGCTACACCTTC.

This clone has a single count. This sample also contains other DNA sequences that code for the same CDR3. In DNA form, the CDR3 reads TGCGCCAGCAGCCAAAGAACCGGGGAGACCCAGTACTTC. Protein sequence: CASSQRTGETQYF. The rearrangement links TRBV4-1 to TRBJ2-5; D is unclear. Germline CDR1 and CDR2: MGHRA and YSYEKL. The CDR3 is made up of 13 amino acids. V shed 2 bases and J shed 5 bases, with 9 bases lying between them.

This chain connects TRBV5-7 to TRBJ1-5, with 9 bases identical to TRBD1. TRBV5-7 is an ORF for which the function is uncertain. This CDR3 spans 14 amino acids. V shed 4 bases and J 6 bases; nucleotides not matched to a gene: 5. CDR3 protein: CASSRTGAGQPQHF. CDR3 sequence (DNA): TGTGCCAGCAGCCGGACAGGGGCAGGTCAGCCCCAGCATTTT.

This clone was observed a single time. The rearrangement joins TRBV2 to TRBJ1-3; D unresolved. V was shortened by 8 bases and J by 0 bases, with 8 bases between the two germline ends. The CDR3 runs to 13 residues. Germline lookup yields CDR1 SNHLY and CDR2 FYNNEI. The CDR3 region is CASALYSGNTIYF. For the CDR3, the DNA is TGTGCCAGCGCCCTTTACTCTGGAAACACCATATATTTT.

The chain couples TRBV6-1 to TRBJ2-7, with D possibly being TRBD2 (6 bases). This CDR3 has 14 amino acids. The ends were cut back, 8 bases at V and 0 bases at J, with 14 bases in the middle. Germline lookup yields CDR1 MNHNS and CDR2 SASEGT. The CDR3 DNA sequence: TGTGCCAGCTCAATGGCGGGGAACTCCTACGAGCAGTACTTC. Amino acid sequence: CASSMAGNSYEQYF.

J is TRBJ1-6 and V is TRBV6-1; 12 nucleotides line up with TRBD1. Germline V CDR1 and CDR2: MNHNS, SASEGT. Germline trimming cut 3 bases from V and 7 bases from J; bases unmatched to any gene: 10. The CDR3 is 18 residues long. The CDR3 nucleotides read TGTGCCAGCAGTGATCTCCGGGACAGGGGGCGCCAGAATTCACCCCTCCACTTT. Translated: CASSDLRDRGRQNSPLHF.

In this sample, this clone turned up once. The V and J genes are TRBV18 and TRBJ2-2; 7 bases align to TRBD2. Germline V gene sequence: CDR1 KGHSH, CDR2 LQKENI. With 6 bases clipped from V and 3 bases from J, the junction kept 10 bases outside the gene matches. The CDR3 sequence is 16 residues long. CDR3 nucleotide sequence: TGTGCCAGCTCCCCCCTGCGGGGGTCCTACACCGGGGAGCTGTTTTTT. This codes for CASSPLRGSYTGELFF.